This T cell receptor (beta chain) was observed in a study of T cell responses to AZD1222 COVID-19 vaccine (dated by TCRdb to about 2021). A note on the overall study: AZD1222 recipients whose second dose came at about 4 weeks and those whose second dose came at about 12 weeks were combined into one group, since spike-specific TCR depth and breadth did not differ between the two schedules. TCR sequencing covered about 230 trial participants: 207 given two doses of AZD1222 and 26 given two doses of MenACWY control vaccine. Trial participants were enrolled by age into 18-55, 56-69 and 70-plus year subgroups, with around 140, 26 and 57 TCR-sequenced participants respectively.

The time point label, as the study defines it: baseline before first vaccination. Vaccinee samples were obtained from the UK trials COV001 and COV002, which included a single-blind randomized controlled phase 2/3 trial of AZD1222 (ChAdOx1 nCoV-19) in healthy adults. For TCRbeta chain sequencing, PBMC samples from trial participants were taken at day 0 and at day 28 after the second dose. Sequences SGHAT (CDR1) and FQNNGV (CDR2) are obtained from the germline V gene. The CDR3 goes from the cysteine to the phenylalanine over 16 residues. This entry keeps only the CDR3 DNA: 48 bases, framed from base 1. The junction shows trimming of 0 bases on V and 7 bases on J, plus 16 bases between the germline ends. The CDR3 regions of human TCRbeta chains were subjected to immunosequencing. The paper's processing steps were these. TCRs in the repertoires were matched against a reference library of SARS-CoV-2-specific TCRs that had been generated with the MIRA antigen-specificity platform. Breadth was defined as the fraction of unique TCRs that were SARS-CoV-2-associated. Depth was defined as the fraction of total T cells that were SARS-CoV-2-associated. Using the MIRA data, each spike-specific TCR was assigned both to the spike region to which the TCR was reactive and to a CD4 or CD8 class. Log10-transformed breadth and depth values were compared by one-way ANOVA with Sidak's multiple comparisons tests. The table comes from immuneACCESS by way of TCRdb, which keeps in-frame sequences with V and J called. Part of the clones is missing from these tables; in studies checked, under half for an unresolved V gene and the rest for unknown reasons. V and J calls and clone size are those listed in that table; D and trimming were worked out from the DNA. In this sample the table shows some 140,000 clones, roughly nine tenths of which occur a single time. Around 3% of the sample belongs to the ten largest clones.

Overall study outcomes, separate from this receptor: The 56-69-year group was small, and its depth increase did not reach significance, likely because of low power. The whole spike protein was spanned by vaccine-associated CD4 TCRs, and dominant responses were seen in regions 160-218 and 743-854. Participants were mostly white British, with more females than males. The authors suggested clonal diversity may have been underestimated. Nearly half of unique spike-specific TCRs reportedly recognized epitopes outside regions mutated in the B.1.351 and B.1.1.7 variants. Conclusions about previously exposed vaccinees are limited because only a handful of AZD1222 recipients were SARS-CoV-2 seropositive at baseline. Spike-specific TCR breadth and depth rose significantly after two AZD1222 doses compared with day 0 and with MenACWY recipients. Because no day 14 peak-response samples were available, the repertoires could be characterized only after the peak T cell response.

As for this clone: The antigen this receptor binds is unknown. No much larger clonotype is one base removed from it; base qualities were not supplied.

The source material was peripheral blood, sampled on day 0 of AZD1222 vaccination. This chain is built from TRBV11-2 and TRBJ2-1; the best D guess is TRBD2, with 5 bases matching. This clonotype originated in an adult in good health. The bases read TGTGCCAGCAGCTTAGATCGGGCCGGGGTAAGGAATGAGCAGTTCTTC. This yields the protein CASSLDRAGVRNEQFF.